This T cell receptor (beta chain) comes out of a study of cytotoxic CD8 clonotypes in ibrutinib-treated CLL (dated by TCRdb to the early 2020s). About the investigation overall: The cohort had 11 relapsed/refractory and approximately 15 treatment-naive patients; fewer than 18 were IGHV unmutated. Partial responses were observed in about 25 patients and complete responses in 2; after a median follow-up of 68 months, remission was maintained in around 14 patients and progression was observed in some twelve. The response samples were drawn at a median of roughly twelve months into treatment, with a range of roughly 6 to 40 months. On average, each sample yielded hundreds of thousands of productive templates and 85,000 to 95,000 productive rearrangements. Of the approximately 90 participants in the trial, approximately 26 had longitudinal samples available. Cryopreserved peripheral blood mononuclear cells were collected before treatment, at response, and at either disease progression or sustained remission. Every remission and progressive disease sample was obtained while ibrutinib was still being received by the patients. Overall results and qualifications from the work: Public clonotypes were found to be uncommon and were observed to contract or remain stable during treatment; the increase in clonality was shown to reflect expansion of private clonotypes at ibrutinib response. Baseline clonality was found to be higher than that of age-matched healthy donors and was strongly correlated with circulating CD8+ T-cell counts. Lymph node repertoires were not examined, and the timing of sampling was not matched between patients in sustained remission and those whose disease progressed. Clonality rose at ibrutinib response, remained stable during sustained remission, and dropped back toward baseline at progression.

Each clonotype received, on average, around 9.6x coverage in deep resolution sequencing performed on a MiSeq, where the target depth lay between 1 in 1 million and 1 in 200,000 T cells. TCR beta libraries were generated with the immunoSEQ hsTCRB Kit. In the original analysis: ImmunoSEQ Data Assistant and ImmunoSEQ Analyzer were used for data analysis, and V, D and J genes were assigned according to IMGT definitions. Clonality, which ranges from 0 to 1, was calculated by subtracting the normalized Shannon entropy of productive rearrangement frequencies from one. Public clonotype analysis was restricted to overrepresented clonotypes comprising at least 0.05% of each patient's repertoire. Thirteen age-matched healthy donor repertoires from immuneACCESS were used as controls for clonality. TCRdb took this table from immuneACCESS and kept in-frame rearrangements with V and J called. Such tables lack part of the clones; where checked against another copy, unresolved V genes explain under half of the gap, and the rest is unexplained. That table is the source of V, J and clone size, and D and trimming were worked out from the DNA. In all, the sample holds around 10,000 clones, and approximately 80% of those were seen once. The ten largest account for around 16% of the sample.

This clone came up a few times. No antigen is known for it. Base qualities are not recorded, but no much larger clone differs from it by a single base. The CDR3 covers 13 residues, taking in both the cysteine and the phenylalanine. The read is trimmed to its CDR3 DNA, 39 bases read in frame from base 1. V is cut by 3 bases and J by 6 bases, and the space between the germline ends is 11 bases. CDR1 and CDR2 are drawn from the germline V gene: MGHRA, YSYEKL. The time point label of this sample denotes: progressive disease on ibrutinib. For TCR beta library preparation, roughly 2 micrograms of genomic DNA were extracted from the cryopreserved PBMCs. Longitudinal blood samples from CLL patients on ibrutinib monotherapy were analyzed using high-throughput TCR beta sequencing. The patients took part in an open-label, single-center phase 2 trial of ibrutinib monotherapy.

This receptor was identified in a human donor with chronic lymphocytic leukemia. The rearrangement joined TRBV4-1 to TRBJ1-2, with the D segment identity uncertain. Sequenced material: PBMCs, taken at disease progression, from a patient treated with ibrutinib. The nucleotides read TGCGCCAGCAGCCAGGATCTGAGGGATGGCTACACCTTC. Translation gives CASSQDLRDGYTF.